The next 9 T cell receptor beta chains were all read from a single sample in a study of metastatic and nonmetastatic thyroid tumors. Thyroid surgery had not been preceded by any treatment in any patient. TCRdb reassembled clones from the PCR reads with MiXCR. The table has about 43,000 clones, 10% to 12% seen once. The sequencing input was blood. The receptor source for this set is a female donor with papillary thyroid cancer or a benign thyroid nodule (not recorded which). Some clones in this sample may be carry-over from other donors' samples.

This clone appeared many times. The chain has TRBV6-2 or TRBV6-3 and TRBJ2-3; D unclear. V was clipped by 0 bases and J by 11 bases, with 18 bases between them. Germline assignment: CDR1 MNHEY and CDR2 SVGEGT. The CDR3 is 15 residues long. This CDR3 reads CASSYSPPRPSMQYF. Here the CDR3 DNA reads TGTGCCAGCAGTTACTCCCCCCCCCGTCCTTCGATGCAGTATTTT.

This clone was seen repeatedly, ten times or more. The CDR3 nucleotides read TGTGCCAGCAGCTTAGGGACAGGGGCCTATGGCTACACCTTC. The encoded protein is CASSLGTGAYGYTF. The chain links TRBV7-8 to TRBJ1-2; TRBD1 matches at 9 bases. CDR3 length: 14 amino acids. Per the germline V gene, CDR1 is SGHVS and CDR2 is FQNEAQ. The junction had 1 base not matched to a gene; V was cut back by 1 base and J by 4 bases.

This clone was seen many times. V usage is TRBV12-3 or TRBV12-4 and J usage is TRBJ2-1; TRBD2 aligns across 12 bases. This CDR3 spans 15 amino acids. The V segment lost 5 bases and the J segment 5 bases; nucleotides outside the gene matches: 4. In DNA form, the CDR3 reads TGTGCCAGCAGTGATACTAGCGGGAGGAACAATGAGCAGTTCTTC. Translating gives CASSDTSGRNNEQFF.

Notes on this clone: A read error is possible here, since a much larger clone lies one base away. The chain employs TRBV18 and TRBJ2-4, with 7 bases that match TRBD1. Germline V lookup: CDR1 KGHSH, CDR2 LQKENI. The CDR3 is made up of 15 amino acids. CDR3 DNA: TGTGCCAGCTCACCCTCGACAGGGTTGAGAAACATTAAGTACTTC. Its translation is CASSPSTGLRNIKYF.

The table lists this clone with many counts. The chain uses TRBV5-1 and TRBJ2-3, with 8 bases that match TRBD1. Trimming cost V 4 bases and J 1 base; bases outside gene matches: 5. Germline assignment: CDR1 SGHRS and CDR2 YFSETQ. The CDR3 spans 15 residues. CDR3 protein: CASSGDRSGTDTQYF. CDR3 nucleotide sequence: TGCGCCAGCAGCGGGGACAGGTCCGGCACAGATACGCAGTATTTT.

This clone was counted ten times or more. V is TRBV18 and J is TRBJ1-5; D is perhaps TRBD1 (6 bases). Trimming took off 5 bases at V and 6 bases at J, with 17 bases between the two ends. The germline CDR1 and CDR2 sequences are KGHSH and LQKENI. The CDR3 totals 15 residues. In DNA, the CDR3 is TGTGCCAGCTCAAGTTCACAGGGTTCGGTTCAGCCCCAGCATTTT. Translated: CASSSSQGSVQPQHF.

This clone has ten or more counts. The chain is built from TRBV10-3 and TRBJ1-5; D call uncertain. Germline values: CDR1 ENHRY, CDR2 SYGVKD. Trimming shortened V by 10 bases and J by 0 bases, and 13 bases separated the two germline ends. This CDR3 has 14 amino acids. The CDR3 is CASNRDNSNQPQHF. In DNA form, the CDR3 reads TGTGCCAGCAACCGGGATAATAGCAATCAGCCCCAGCATTTT.

The chain links TRBV27 to TRBJ2-3; no clear D. V was trimmed by 2 bases and J by 6 bases, leaving 9 bases between them. CDR1 and CDR2 (germline): MNHEY, SMNVEV (reference sequence). This CDR3 has 13 amino acids. CDR3 bases: TGTGCCAGCAGTTTAAACAACTGGGATACGCAGTATTTT. Translation: CASSLNNWDTQYF.

This clone was picked up many times. The CDR3 is CSKRPSQGGGEQYF. The CDR3 DNA reads as TGCAGTAAGCGACCATCACAGGGGGGAGGCGAGCAGTACTTC. The V and J genes are TRBV20-1 and TRBJ2-7, with 8 bases identical to TRBD1. Trimming cost V 8 bases and J 6 bases; bases outside gene matches: 15. Germline V gene data show CDR1 as DFQATT and CDR2 as SNEGSKA (reference sequence). CDR3 size: 14 residues.